A single sample gave rise to the 27 T cell receptor beta chains below, sequenced in a study of T cells in Graves' hyperthyroidism and ophthalmopathy. The TCR beta CDR3 regions underwent amplification using RNA transcripts as the source. HTBI primers were the set used in a first-round RT-PCR of the TCR CDR3. TCRdb analysed the multiplex PCR reads with MiXCR anew, one entry per CDR3 protein. Of approximately 430,000 distinct CDR3 sequences detected, roughly 14% appear once; the ten largest clones hold 7.5% to 9%. The material sequenced was blood. These receptors were collected from a woman aged 18-29 years with Graves' hyperthyroidism.

This clonotype was detected ten times or more. This sequence joins TRBV5-1 and TRBJ2-1; D perhaps matches TRBD2 (6 bases). Germline CDR1 reads SGHRS; CDR2 reads YFSETQ. This CDR3 spans 16 amino acids. Trimming shortened V by 4 bases and J by 11 bases, and 25 bases separated the two germline ends. CDR3 loop: CASSPFPNEWGRKQFF. CDR3 DNA sequence: TGCGCCAGCAGCCCCTTCCCGAATGAGTGGGGGAGGAAGCAGTTCTTC.

The rearrangement links TRBV24-1 to TRBJ2-6; D not resolved. Germline CDR1 KGHDR, CDR2 SFDVKD. This CDR3 region has 16 residues. V was clipped by 6 bases and J by 0 bases, with 11 bases between them. CDR3 bases: TGTGCCACCAGTAACGTCGGGCGCTCTGGGGCCAACGTCCTGACTTTC. Protein product: CATSNVGRSGANVLTF.

This clonotype was seen at least ten times. V and J are TRBV5-6 and TRBJ2-5, with D possibly being TRBD1 (5 bases). The CDR3 length is 15 residues. CDR1 is SGHDT, CDR2 YYEEEE, per germline. The germline V and J ends were trimmed by 4 bases and 1 base, with 14 bases remaining between them. The CDR3 DNA follows: TGTGCCAGCAGCCCCCCAGGGCAGACCCAAGAGACCCAGTACTTC. Its translation is CASSPPGQTQETQYF.

This clonotype was counted ten times or more. This rearrangement joins TRBV6-1 to TRBJ1-6; D may be TRBD1 (6 bases). CDR1 is MNHNS and CDR2 is SASEGT in the germline V gene. CDR3 length: 14 amino acids. Trimming pared 4 bases from V and 10 bases from J, leaving 14 bases between. CDR3 sequence (DNA): TGTGCCAGCAGTGGGGGGGGCGAAGAATCACCCCTCCACTTT. It encodes CASSGGGEESPLHF.

The table lists this clonotype with many counts. The V and J genes are TRBV30 and TRBJ1-3, with no clear D. Germline assignment: CDR1 GTSNPN and CDR2 SVGIG (reference sequence). This CDR3 contains 15 residues. The ends were cut back, 5 bases at V and 0 bases at J, with 14 bases in the middle. The CDR3 reads CAWADRIYSGNTIYF. In DNA, the CDR3 is TGTGCCTGGGCGGACCGGATCTACTCTGGAAACACCATATATTTT.

The sample holds a few counts of this clonotype. The chain uses TRBV27 and TRBJ2-1; D uncertain. The V gene's germline CDR1 is MNHEY and CDR2 SMNVEV (reference sequence). This CDR3 spans 12 amino acids. V lost 6 bases to trimming and J lost 4 bases, with 7 bases between them. In DNA, the CDR3 is TGTGCCAGCAGAGGCAGGTACAATGAGCAGTTCTTC. Protein product: CASRGRYNEQFF.

This clonotype occurred many times. The chain employs TRBV20-1 and TRBJ2-1; D is possibly TRBD2 (5 bases). The CDR3 length is 14 residues. V lost 5 bases and J 2 bases, leaving 13 bases between the germline ends. CDR1 is DFQATT and CDR2 is SNEGSKA in the germline V gene (reference sequence). The CDR3 loop reads CSAYSSATYNEQFF. CDR3 nucleotides: TGCAGTGCTTATAGTAGCGCGACCTACAATGAGCAGTTCTTC.

This clonotype was picked up a small number of times. This could be a read error, since a much larger clone is one nucleotide away. The rearrangement uses TRBV2 and TRBJ1-1; possibly TRBD1 for D (5 bases). Germline V gene lookup returns CDR1 SNHLY and CDR2 FYNNEI. The CDR3 loop spans 13 amino acids. CDR3 nucleotide sequence: TGTGCCAGCAGTCGACAGTCGAACACTGGAGCTTTCTTT. Its protein is CASSRQSNTGAFF.

This clonotype was recorded at least ten times. The rearrangement uses TRBV6-1 and TRBJ2-1; no firm D call. There are 13 residues in the CDR3. V lost 6 bases and J lost 8, with 14 bases in between. Germline V lookup: CDR1 MNHNS, CDR2 SASEGT. This CDR3 is CASSPFAEHEQFF. CDR3 bases: TGTGCCAGCAGCCCCTTCGCGGAACATGAGCAGTTCTTC.

This clonotype was seen repeatedly, ten times or more. The chain uses TRBV2 and TRBJ2-3; TRBD1 aligns across 9 bases. The V gene end was trimmed by 6 bases and the J gene end by 6 bases; junction bases not matched to a gene: 7. From germline, CDR1 is SNHLY and CDR2 FYNNEI. The CDR3 is 14 amino acids. CDR3 region: CASRQDRGRDTQYF. Written as DNA, the CDR3 is TGTGCCAGCAGACAGGACAGGGGACGGGATACGCAGTATTTT.

This clonotype was detected ten times or more. This rearrangement joins TRBV2 to TRBJ2-1, with 11 nucleotides matching TRBD2. V shed 8 bases, J shed 0 bases, and the junction held 6 bases outside the gene matches. The CDR3 is made up of 16 amino acids. CDR1 is SNHLY and CDR2 is FYNNEI in the germline V gene. The CDR3 is CASLRLAGSSYNEQFF. CDR3 bases: TGTGCCAGCCTCAGACTAGCGGGGAGCTCCTACAATGAGCAGTTCTTC.

In this sample, this clonotype turned up many times. The chain carries TRBV11-3 and TRBJ2-4, with D unclear. Trimming removed 5 bases at V and 6 bases at J, with 11 bases between. The CDR3 is made up of 13 amino acids. The V gene's germline CDR1 is SGHNT and CDR2 YENEEA. The CDR3 nucleotides read TGTGCCAGCAGCCTCGCAACCCGAAACATTCAGTACTTC. Translation gives CASSLATRNIQYF.

This clonotype was picked up many times. The gene calls are TRBV27 and TRBJ2-7, with a possible D match to TRBD1 (5 bases). In germline, CDR1 is MNHEY, CDR2 SMNVEV (reference sequence). The germline V and J ends were trimmed by 3 bases and 6 bases, with 9 bases remaining between them. This CDR3 comprises 12 residues. CDR3 in DNA: TGTGCCAGCAGTTTCGACAGTCGCGAGCAGTACTTC. Protein sequence: CASSFDSREQYF.

This sequence joins TRBV11-3 and TRBJ2-3; D is possibly TRBD1 or TRBD2 (5 bases each). Deletions cut 5 bases from V and 6 bases from J, with 12 bases between. Germline CDR1 reads SGHNT; CDR2 reads YENEEA. This CDR3 spans 13 amino acids. The CDR3 reads CASSPDWDDTQYF. The CDR3 bases are TGTGCCAGCAGCCCTGATTGGGACGATACGCAGTATTTT.

V is TRBV13 and J is TRBJ2-3; 14 bases fit TRBD2. The V and J ends lost 5 bases and 4 bases, in that order; junction bases with no gene match: 11. The CDR3 extends over 18 amino acids. Looked up from germline, CDR1 is PRHDT and CDR2 is FYEKMQ (reference sequence). This CDR3 is CASSPGLAGGGRPDTQYF. As DNA, the CDR3 is TGTGCCAGCAGCCCCGGACTAGCGGGAGGAGGCCGTCCAGATACGCAGTATTTT.

At least ten counts were recorded for this clonotype. The chain recombines TRBV7-3 with TRBJ2-3, with TRBD1 identical over 10 bases. Germline CDR1 is SGHTA and CDR2 is FQGTGA. V lost 4 bases and J lost 3; bases outside the gene matches: 4. The CDR3 has 15 amino acids. As DNA, the CDR3 is TGTGCCAGCAGCTCGAGGACAGGGGGGACAGATACGCAGTATTTT. Its translation is CASSSRTGGTDTQYF.

This clonotype came up many times. This chain uses TRBV27 with TRBJ2-1, with 8 nucleotides matching TRBD1. The CDR3 extends over 15 amino acids. Germline loops: CDR1 MNHEY, CDR2 SMNVEV (reference sequence). V was clipped by 6 bases and J by 9 bases; unmatched bases: 13. The CDR3: CASSPRTGILGEQFF. The DNA for the CDR3 is TGTGCCAGCAGCCCCCGGACAGGGATCCTGGGTGAGCAGTTCTTC.

This clonotype was observed many times. The chain links TRBV12-3 or TRBV12-4 to TRBJ2-5; 9 bases align to TRBD1. CDR3 length equals 18 residues. Germline trimming cut 6 bases from V and 10 bases from J; bases unmatched to any gene: 24. CDR3: CASRAGGQGRGYGGLQYF. DNA for the CDR3: TGTGCCAGCAGAGCCGGGGGACAGGGTAGAGGATATGGTGGGCTCCAGTACTTC.

This chain uses TRBV27 with TRBJ2-5, with TRBD2 identical over 10 bases. CDR3 size: 19 residues. Germline CDR1 is MNHEY and CDR2 is SMNVEV (reference sequence). Losses at the gene ends were 7 bases for V and 6 bases for J; bases not matched to a gene: 23. CDR3: CASTPFPPLHSGGPKTQYF. The CDR3 DNA follows: TGTGCCAGCACTCCGTTTCCCCCTCTCCATAGCGGGGGGCCAAAGACCCAGTACTTC.

This clonotype was counted many times. V usage is TRBV10-3 and J usage is TRBJ2-5; D remains unclear. Germline V gene data show CDR1 as ENHRY and CDR2 as SYGVKD. This CDR3 has 16 residues. V was trimmed by 0 bases and J by 4 bases, leaving 15 bases between them. CDR3 sequence reads: CAISESHGALGETQYF. The CDR3 coding sequence is TGTGCCATCAGTGAGTCACATGGAGCTCTAGGAGAGACCCAGTACTTC.

The rearrangement uses TRBV19 and TRBJ2-3; D ambiguous. This CDR3 region has 15 residues. CDR1 is LNHDA and CDR2 is SQIVND in the germline V gene (reference sequence). Trimming left V 2 bases short and J 3 bases short, with 12 bases between. The CDR3 nucleotides are TGTGCCAGTAGTATATTAGGACGGCCTACAGATACGCAGTATTTT. As protein: CASSILGRPTDTQYF.

With regard to this clonotype: One end of the junction is discordant with germline, which a read error may explain. V usage is TRBV7-7 and J usage is TRBJ2-5, with 8 bases aligning to TRBD1. The CDR3 runs 16 residues. The V gene's germline CDR1 is SSHAT and CDR2 FNYEAQ (reference sequence). CDR3 sequence: CASSLGQGIYQETQYF. DNA for the CDR3: TGTGCTAGCAGCTTAGGACAGGGCATTTATCAAGAGACCCAGTACTTC.

In its sample, this clonotype was seen many times. The chain has TRBV2 and TRBJ1-1; D is unresolved. V was clipped by 1 base and J by 1 base, with 1 base between them. The length of the CDR3 is 12 residues. Germline V gene data show CDR1 as SNHLY and CDR2 as FYNNEI. CDR3 coding DNA: TGTGCCAGCAGTGAAGGGAACACTGAAGCTTTCTTT. It codes for CASSEGNTEAFF.

This clonotype was recorded at least ten times. The V gene is TRBV20-1, the J gene TRBJ1-3; TRBD1 is a possible D gene (5 bases). The CDR3 loop spans 15 amino acids. The germline gives CDR1 DFQATT, CDR2 SNEGSKA (reference sequence). Deletions cut 0 bases from V and 6 bases from J, with 15 bases between. As DNA, the CDR3 is TGCAGTGCTAGAGATCGCGCAGGGTGGGAAAACACCATATATTTT. Protein product: CSARDRAGWENTIYF.

This clonotype was picked up many times. The rearrangement joins TRBV7-9 to TRBJ2-1; 9 bases align to TRBD2. The J segment lost 12 bases and the V segment lost 5 bases, leaving 8 bases of the junction unmatched. Germline CDR1 is SEHNR and CDR2 is FQNEAQ (reference sequence). The length of the CDR3 is 13 residues. The CDR3 sequence: CASSPGTSKGQFF. CDR3 in DNA: TGTGCCAGCAGCCCTGGGACTAGCAAGGGGCAGTTCTTC.

The chain couples TRBV20-1 to TRBJ1-5; D possibly corresponds to TRBD1 (5 bases). The CDR3 spans 14 residues. Looked up from germline, CDR1 is DFQATT and CDR2 is SNEGSKA (reference sequence). The V end was cut by 6 bases, the J end by 0 bases, with 12 bases between. CDR3 in DNA: TGCAGTGCCCTACCGACAGATAGCAATCAGCCCCAGCATTTT. It is translated as CSALPTDSNQPQHF.

This clonotype was seen more than once but under ten times. This may come from a read error, since a much larger clone is one base off. This chain joins TRBV30 and TRBJ1-2; D remains unclear. In germline, CDR1 is GTSNPN, CDR2 SVGIG (reference sequence). The CDR3 covers 12 residues. CDR3 sequence (DNA): TGTGCCTGGAGTGTGGTGGGAACTGGCTACGCCTTC. Protein sequence: CAWSVVGTGYAF.